Listed below are T cell receptor beta chains from one sample, sequenced in a study of T cells after yellow fever vaccination. TCRdb ran MiXCR on the 5' RACE reads and lists one entry per CDR3 protein. This table holds under 600,000 distinct CDR3 sequences, 20% to 25% found once. Sample: PBMCs, taken less than 25 days after the first yellow fever vaccination. The source is a man between 18 and 29 years old who received the YFV17D yellow fever vaccine. CDR3s include the opening cysteine and the closing phenylalanine or tryptophan. Each record gives: clone size, J gene, D gene, V gene, CDR3 DNA, CDR3 protein. The D gene is left open where the match is weak. Part of the rows lack a size; the others show once, few, many or a class for expanded clones.

clone_size: .
j_call: TRBJ2-1
d_call: TRBD2
v_call: TRBV12-3/TRBV12-4
cdr3_nt: TGTGCCAGCAGTGCCAGCGGGGGCTACTACAATGAGCAGTTCTTC
cdr3_aa: CASSASGGYYNEQFF

clone_size: few
j_call: TRBJ1-3
d_call: .
v_call: TRBV20-1
cdr3_nt: TGCAGTGCTAGAGTTGGAGGAGACACCATATATTTT
cdr3_aa: CSARVGGDTIYF

clone_size: .
j_call: TRBJ1-4
d_call: .
v_call: TRBV25-1
cdr3_nt: TGTGCCAGCAGTGAACCCCAAGGGCCGGAGGAAAAACTGTTTTTT
cdr3_aa: CASSEPQGPEEKLFF

clone_size: .
j_call: TRBJ2-1
d_call: .
v_call: TRBV7-3
cdr3_nt: TGTGCCAGCAGCCCGATGGGGGGTCTATACAATGAGCAGTTCTTC
cdr3_aa: CASSPMGGLYNEQFF

clone_size: .
j_call: TRBJ2-3
d_call: TRBD1
v_call: TRBV10-3
cdr3_nt: TGTGCCATCAGTGAGCCCGGGACAGGTTTCACAGATACGCAGTATTTT
cdr3_aa: CAISEPGTGFTDTQYF

clone_size: few
j_call: TRBJ1-1
d_call: .
v_call: TRBV12-3/TRBV12-4
cdr3_nt: TGTGCCAGCACCCTGACAGAGAACACTGAAGCTTTCTTT
cdr3_aa: CASTLTENTEAFF

clone_size: few
j_call: TRBJ2-2
d_call: .
v_call: TRBV4-1
cdr3_nt: TGCGCCAGCAGTAACATCGTGTCGGGGCCCACCGGGGAGCTGTTTTTT
cdr3_aa: CASSNIVSGPTGELFF

clone_size: .
j_call: TRBJ2-5
d_call: TRBD1
v_call: TRBV20-1
cdr3_nt: TGCAGTGCTACGACAGGGGGCCTGGAGACCCAGTACTTC
cdr3_aa: CSATTGGLETQYF

clone_size: .
j_call: TRBJ2-5
d_call: .
v_call: TRBV5-5
cdr3_nt: TGTGCCAGCAGTCACCAGGTCGGGGAGACCCAGTACTTC
cdr3_aa: CASSHQVGETQYF

clone_size: few
j_call: TRBJ2-1
d_call: .
v_call: TRBV12-3/TRBV12-4
cdr3_nt: TGTGCCAGCAGACTTCTGGGCCCCGCTATGAACAATGAGCAGTTCTTC
cdr3_aa: CASRLLGPAMNNEQFF

clone_size: .
j_call: TRBJ2-2
d_call: TRBD1
v_call: TRBV10-3
cdr3_nt: TGTGCCATCAACAGGGGGGAAACCGGGGAGCTGTTTTTT
cdr3_aa: CAINRGETGELFF

clone_size: .
j_call: TRBJ2-2
d_call: .
v_call: TRBV7-2
cdr3_nt: TGTGCCATCCCCCGTGACCCGGACACCGGGGAGCTGTTTTTT
cdr3_aa: CAIPRDPDTGELFF

clone_size: few
j_call: TRBJ2-2
d_call: .
v_call: TRBV25-1
cdr3_nt: TGTGCCAGCAGCGGAGTAAGGGAGTATACCGGGGAGCTGTTTTTT
cdr3_aa: CASSGVREYTGELFF